These 32 T cell receptor beta chains came from one sample sequenced in a study of ipilimumab plus nivolumab after autologous stem cell transplantation. TCRdb's table, derived via immunoSEQ multiplex PCR, lists solely in-frame clones and lacks some. The sample includes fewer than 45,000 clones, over 90% seen only once; the top ten take over 0.85%. Specimen: PBMCs, collected in a trial of ipilimumab plus nivolumab as post-transplant consolidation. The source is a male donor with multiple myeloma.

In DNA form, the CDR3 reads TGTGCCAGCAGTGAACTAGGCAATGAAAAACTGTTTTTT. Protein: CASSELGNEKLFF. The rearrangement uses TRBV2 and TRBJ1-4; D is unresolved. Germline V CDR1 and CDR2: SNHLY, FYNNEI. The V end lost 2 bases, the J end lost 5 bases, and 6 bases lay between the germline ends. CDR3 size: 13 residues. The full variable domain, completed using reference TRBV2 and TRBJ1-4, is EPEVTQTPSHQVTQMGQEVILRCVPISNHLYFYWYRQILGQKVEFLVSFYNNEISEKSEIFDDQFSVERPDGSNFTLKIRSTKLEDSAMYFCASSELGNEKLFFGSGTQLSVL.

This chain links TRBV4-1 with TRBJ2-1, with TRBD1 matching over 9 bases. The V and J ends lost 1 base and 9 bases, in that order; junction bases with no gene match: 19. Per germline, CDR1 MGHRA and CDR2 YSYEKL. The CDR3 runs 19 residues. The CDR3 region has the DNA TGCGCCAGCAGCCAAGGTATTGTGAACCGGGGACAGGGAGGAACTGAGCAGTTCTTC. It encodes CASSQGIVNRGQGGTEQFF.

This sequence joins TRBV19 and TRBJ2-7; D call uncertain. Trimming pared 5 bases from V and 0 bases from J, leaving 11 bases between. The germline V gene has CDR1 LNHDA and CDR2 SQIVND (reference sequence). The CDR3 spans 14 residues. This CDR3 is CASSEGPSSYEQYF. In DNA, the CDR3 is TGTGCCAGTAGTGAAGGTCCGAGCTCCTACGAGCAGTACTTC.

The V and J genes are TRBV28 and TRBJ1-2, with a tentative D call TRBD1 (6 bases). The CDR3 covers 15 residues. Trimming stripped 5 bases from V and 5 bases from J, with 18 bases between. The germline gives CDR1 MDHEN, CDR2 SYDVKM. CDR3 sequence: CASSPQPGQIYGYTF. DNA for the CDR3: TGTGCCAGCAGTCCCCAACCGGGACAAATTTATGGCTACACCTTC.

This chain links TRBV28 with TRBJ1-2; 7 nucleotides align to TRBD1. V was clipped by 8 bases and J by 4 bases; unmatched bases: 1. CDR3 length: 11 amino acids. CDR1 and CDR2 from the germline V gene are MDHEN and SYDVKM. CDR3 region: CASYRGYGYTF. The CDR3 DNA reads as TGTGCCAGCTACAGGGGCTATGGCTACACCTTC.

The chain is built from TRBV7-2 and TRBJ2-7; no firm D call. Looked up from germline, CDR1 is SGHTA and CDR2 is FQGNSA. V lost 5 bases and J lost 4, with 9 bases in between. The CDR3 covers 12 residues. The CDR3 DNA reads as TGTGCCAGCAGCGCACGGAGTTACGAGCAGTACTTC. Translated, it gives CASSARSYEQYF.

V usage is TRBV7-2 and J usage is TRBJ2-5; 7 nucleotides line up with TRBD2. CDR3 length: 13 amino acids. Trimming at V came to 7 bases and at J to 4 bases, leaving 6 bases not matched to a gene. CDR1 and CDR2 from the germline V gene are SGHTA and FQGNSA. The CDR3 DNA reads as TGTGCCAGCACCCGACTAGCAGTAGAGACCCAGTACTTC. Protein sequence: CASTRLAVETQYF. The entire variable domain, with the rest obtained from reference TRBV7-2 and TRBJ2-5, is as follows: GAGVSQSPSNKVTEKGKDVELRCDPISGHTALYWYRQSLGQGLEFLIYFQGNSAPDKSGLPSDRFSAERTGGSVSTLTIQRTQQEDSAVYLCASTRLAVETQYFGPGTRLLVL.

The rearrangement joins TRBV7-9 to TRBJ2-1; possible D gene TRBD2, 6 bases. V was clipped by 3 bases and J by 7 bases, with 16 bases between them. Germline V gene lookup returns CDR1 SEHNR and CDR2 FQNEAQ (reference sequence). The CDR3 is 15 residues long. CDR3 coding DNA: TGTGCCAGCAGCTTTCGGGGGAGAATACAAAATGAGCAGTTCTTC. Translating gives CASSFRGRIQNEQFF.

V is TRBV28 and J is TRBJ2-7, with a tentative D call TRBD2 (7 bases). The germline V gene has CDR1 MDHEN and CDR2 SYDVKM. The CDR3 is 14 residues long. Trimming left V 5 bases short and J 4 bases short, with 15 bases between. The CDR3 region is CASSTRGGWYEQYF. Here the CDR3 DNA reads TGTGCCAGCAGTACCCGCGGGGGCTGGTACGAGCAGTACTTC.

Only one count was recorded for this clone. The chain combines TRBV28 with TRBJ1-1; no firm D call. Looked up from germline, CDR1 is MDHEN and CDR2 is SYDVKM. V lost 5 bases, J lost 7 bases, and 14 bases lay in between. The CDR3 contains 13 residues. The CDR3 is CASSTWTENEAFF. The CDR3 nucleotides read TGTGCCAGCAGTACCTGGACGGAGAATGAAGCTTTCTTT. Based on the CDR3 plus reference TRBV28 and TRBJ1-1, the full variable domain is DVKVTQSSRYLVKRTGEKVFLECVQDMDHENMFWYRQDPGLGLRLIYFSYDVKMKEKGDIPEGYSVSREKKERFSLILESASTNQTSMYLCASSTWTENEAFFGQGTRLTVV.

This rearrangement joins TRBV9 to TRBJ2-3; 9 nucleotides align to TRBD1. V lost 0 bases, J lost 13 bases, and 9 bases stayed unmatched. This CDR3 spans 14 amino acids. Germline CDR1 is SGDLS and CDR2 is YYNGEE. The CDR3 bases are TGTGCCAGCAGCGTAGAGGGGGGCCGGGACAGGGAGTATTTT. Protein product: CASSVEGGRDREYF.

J is TRBJ2-1 and V is TRBV28; 7 nucleotides align to TRBD2. V trimming: 3 bases; J trimming: 2 bases; junction bases outside the gene matches: 4. Germline V gene sequence: CDR1 MDHEN, CDR2 SYDVKM. The CDR3 extends over 15 amino acids. CDR3 in amino acids: CASSFGGGPYNEQFF. CDR3 coding DNA: TGTGCCAGCAGTTTTGGCGGGGGACCCTACAATGAGCAGTTCTTC. Variable domain in full (rest from reference TRBV28 and TRBJ2-1): DVKVTQSSRYLVKRTGEKVFLECVQDMDHENMFWYRQDPGLGLRLIYFSYDVKMKEKGDIPEGYSVSREKKERFSLILESASTNQTSMYLCASSFGGGPYNEQFFGPGTRLTVL.

The table lists this clone with a few counts. The chain joins TRBV15 to TRBJ2-5; no clear D gene. The CDR3 loop spans 16 amino acids. Between the trimmed V and J ends, which lost 3 bases and 3 bases, there was a span of 17 bases. Germline V gene lookup returns CDR1 LNHNV and CDR2 YYDKDF (reference sequence). The CDR3 protein is CATSRSGLMAEETQYF. In DNA, the CDR3 is TGTGCCACCAGCAGGTCGGGCCTCATGGCGGAAGAGACCCAGTACTTC. Full variable domain (outside the CDR3, taken from reference TRBV15 and TRBJ2-5): DAMVIQNPRYQVTQFGKPVTLSCSQTLNHNVMYWYQQKSSQAPKLLFHYYDKDFNNEADTPDNFQSRRPNTSFCFLDIRSPGLGDTAMYLCATSRSGLMAEETQYFGPGTRLLVL.

The chain has TRBV5-1 and TRBJ2-5, with TRBD1 matching 7 bases. This CDR3 has 15 residues. Germline V lookup: CDR1 SGHRS, CDR2 YFSETQ. Trimming removed 4 bases from V and 2 bases from J; junction bases left unmatched: 8. In DNA, the CDR3 is TGCGCCAGCAGCGACACCGGACAGGTGCAAGAGACCCAGTACTTC. Translation: CASSDTGQVQETQYF. Looking up the rest from reference TRBV5-1 and TRBJ2-5 gives the full variable domain: KAGVTQTPRYLIKTRGQQVTLSCSPISGHRSVSWYQQTPGQGLQFLFEYFSETQRNKGNFPGRFSGRQFSNSRSEMNVSTLELGDSALYLCASSDTGQVQETQYFGPGTRLLVL.

V usage is TRBV7-2 and J usage is TRBJ2-1; TRBD2 matches 12 bases. This CDR3 comprises 18 residues. V lost 3 bases to trimming and J lost 2 bases; unmatched junction nucleotides: 8. CDR1 is SGHTA, CDR2 FQGNSA, per germline. DNA of the CDR3: TGTGCCAGCAGCTTTGGGCTAGCGGGGGGGGGCCCCTACAATGAGCAGTTCTTC. Amino acids: CASSFGLAGGGPYNEQFF.

This clone was detected only a few times. This rearrangement joins TRBV2 to TRBJ1-2, with D possibly TRBD1 on 6 matching bases. Looked up from germline, CDR1 is SNHLY and CDR2 is FYNNEI. Between the trimmed V and J ends, which lost 6 bases and 4 bases, there was a span of 6 bases. The length of the CDR3 is 11 residues. CDR3 residues: CASSRGYGYTF. DNA for the CDR3: TGTGCCAGCAGCAGGGGCTATGGCTACACCTTC. Full variable domain (remainder filled in from reference TRBV2 and TRBJ1-2): EPEVTQTPSHQVTQMGQEVILRCVPISNHLYFYWYRQILGQKVEFLVSFYNNEISEKSEIFDDQFSVERPDGSNFTLKIRSTKLEDSAMYFCASSRGYGYTFGSGTRLTVV.

The V and J genes are TRBV2 and TRBJ2-7; weak D call: TRBD2 (5 bases). The germline gives CDR1 SNHLY, CDR2 FYNNEI. Trimming shortened V by 8 bases and J by 3 bases, and 20 bases separated the two germline ends. The CDR3 is 15 amino acids. The CDR3 coding sequence is TGTGCCAGCGGGGAAAAGCGGTCAATCGGCTACGAGCAGTACTTC. Encoded protein: CASGEKRSIGYEQYF.

The V and J genes are TRBV4-3 and TRBJ1-1; D is unresolved. V was cut by 3 bases and J by 4 bases, with 12 bases left in between. This CDR3 has 14 amino acids. Germline CDR1 LGHNA, CDR2 YSLEER. CDR3 nucleotides: TGCGCCAGCAGCCAGGGGTTGTCGGCCACTGAAGCTTTCTTT. It specifies CASSQGLSATEAFF.

V usage is TRBV5-8 and J usage is TRBJ2-3; D is possibly TRBD2 (5 bases). The CDR3 is 14 residues long. Germline CDR1 is SGHTS and CDR2 is YDEGEE. Trimming cost V 4 bases and J 0 bases, with 9 bases left between them. CDR3 amino acids: CASSIRGSTDTQYF. In DNA form, the CDR3 reads TGTGCCAGCAGCATCCGAGGGAGCACAGATACGCAGTATTTT.

This rearrangement joins TRBV9 to TRBJ2-3; 7 positions match TRBD1. The CDR3 consists of 15 residues. V dropped 2 bases and J dropped 2; count of bases not matched to a gene: 5. Germline V lookup: CDR1 SGDLS, CDR2 YYNGEE. CDR3 protein: CASSVTQGPTDTQYF. CDR3 bases: TGTGCCAGCAGCGTGACACAGGGGCCCACAGATACGCAGTATTTT.

This chain joins TRBV28 and TRBJ1-2, with D possibly matching TRBD1 (6 bases). Germline V gives CDR1 MDHEN, CDR2 SYDVKM. The length of the CDR3 is 14 residues. The ends were cut back, 3 bases at V and 4 bases at J, with 12 bases in the middle. CDR3 region: CASSFPGQPYGYTF. CDR3 nucleotides: TGTGCCAGCAGTTTCCCCGGACAGCCCTATGGCTACACCTTC.

The rearrangement links TRBV6-1 to TRBJ2-5; 10 bases are shared with TRBD1. The trim removed 4 bases at V and 8 bases at J, leaving 7 bases unmatched. Germline CDR1 and CDR2: MNHNS and SASEGT. The CDR3 has 14 amino acids. CDR3 DNA sequence: TGTGCCAGCAGTGCCGGGACAGGGGCTATAACCCAGTACTTC. Translated: CASSAGTGAITQYF.

The CDR3 sequence is CASSVEGAQSNEQFF. The CDR3 DNA reads TGTGCCAGCAGCGTAGAGGGGGCCCAATCCAATGAGCAGTTCTTC. This chain uses TRBV9 with TRBJ2-1, with 7 bases matching TRBD1. There are 15 residues in the CDR3. The germline V gene encodes CDR1 SGDLS and CDR2 YYNGEE. V lost 0 bases to trimming and J lost 6 bases; unmatched junction nucleotides: 6.

CDR3 DNA: TGTGCCAGCAGTGCTAGGACCCCCGTCTACTATGGCTACACCTTC. Its protein is CASSARTPVYYGYTF. This rearrangement joins TRBV28 to TRBJ1-2; D is uncertain. The CDR3 runs 15 residues. CDR1 and CDR2 from the germline V gene are MDHEN and SYDVKM. V lost 5 bases to trimming and J lost 3 bases, with 16 bases between them.

Here the CDR3 DNA reads TGTGCCAGCAGCTTGGTAGCGGGCGGTTTTGAGCAGTACTTC. It is translated as CASSLVAGGFEQYF. The V gene is TRBV7-2, the J gene TRBJ2-7, with TRBD2 matching 7 bases. J was trimmed by 7 bases and V by 3 bases; bases with no gene match: 9. The CDR3 totals 14 residues. CDR1 SGHTA and CDR2 FQGNSA come from the germline V gene.

The chain joins TRBV11-3 to TRBJ2-3, with D possibly being TRBD1 or TRBD2 (6 bases each). This CDR3 has 15 amino acids. Germline-derived CDR1 and CDR2 are SGHNT and YENEEA. With 6 bases removed from V and 2 bases from J, the gap between germline ends came to 15 bases. CDR3 DNA: TGTGCCAGCAGTCCGGGGGCGGGGCACACAGATACGCAGTATTTT. This codes for CASSPGAGHTDTQYF. Using reference TRBV11-3 and TRBJ2-3 for the parts outside the CDR3, the full variable domain is EAGVVQSPRYKIIEKKQPVAFWCNPISGHNTLYWYLQNLGQGPELLIRYENEEAVDDSQLPKDRFSAERLKGVDSTLKIQPAELGDSAVYLCASSPGAGHTDTQYFGPGTRLTVL.

The gene calls are TRBV4-1 and TRBJ2-1; TRBD2 matches 9 bases. After removal of 0 bases from V and 11 bases from J, the junction contained 11 bases not matched to a gene. Germline CDR1 and CDR2: MGHRA and YSYEKL. This CDR3 is built from 16 residues. The CDR3 sequence: CASSQDPTSGVRKQFF. The CDR3 bases are TGCGCCAGCAGCCAAGATCCGACTAGCGGCGTAAGGAAGCAGTTCTTC.

The chain has TRBV5-1 and TRBJ1-2, with D tentatively TRBD1 (5 bases). From germline, CDR1 is SGHRS and CDR2 YFSETQ. V shed 1 base and J shed 5 bases, with 6 bases lying between them. The length of the CDR3 is 12 residues. CDR3 sequence (DNA): TGCGCCAGCAGCTTGACAGGTTATGGCTACACCTTC. Protein product: CASSLTGYGYTF.

The chain has TRBV10-1 and TRBJ1-4; D is undetermined. This CDR3 contains 11 residues. Between the trimmed V and J ends, which lost 2 bases and 10 bases, there was a span of 5 bases. Germline CDR1 is WNHNN and CDR2 is SYGVQD (reference sequence). This chain's CDR3 is CASSELGKLFF. CDR3 sequence (DNA): TGCGCCAGCAGTGAGCTGGGAAAACTGTTTTTT.

The rearrangement joins TRBV7-6 to TRBJ2-1, with 7 bases matching TRBD1. The junction had 10 bases not matched to a gene; V was cut back by 5 bases and J by 0 bases. The V gene's germline CDR1 is SGHVS and CDR2 FNYEAQ. The CDR3 spans 17 residues. Here the CDR3 reads CASSGRTPGGSYNEQFF. In DNA, the CDR3 is TGTGCCAGCAGCGGACGCACCCCAGGGGGCTCCTACAATGAGCAGTTCTTC. The full variable domain, with the rest looked up from reference TRBV7-6 and TRBJ2-1, is GAGVSQSPRYKVTKRGQDVALRCDPISGHVSLYWYRQALGQGPEFLTYFNYEAQQDKSGLPNDRFSAERPEGSISTLTIQRTEQRDSAMYRCASSGRTPGGSYNEQFFGPGTRLTVL.

The V gene is TRBV11-2, the J gene TRBJ1-4, with D maybe TRBD1 (5 bases). The germline V and J ends were trimmed by 5 bases and 5 bases, with 15 bases remaining between them. Germline V gene lookup returns CDR1 SGHAT and CDR2 FQNNGV. This CDR3 is built from 15 residues. CDR3 bases: TGTGCCAGCAGCCGCCCCGGGACGGGGAATGAAAAACTGTTTTTT. Its protein product is CASSRPGTGNEKLFF.

V and J are TRBV5-4 and TRBJ2-1; the D is unclear. Germline CDR1 and CDR2: SGHNT and YYREEE (reference sequence). The CDR3 length is 15 residues. The germline V and J ends were trimmed by 0 bases and 5 bases, with 12 bases remaining between them. CDR3 loop: CASSLELSRNNEQFF. CDR3 DNA sequence: TGTGCCAGCAGCTTGGAGCTGAGCCGGAACAATGAGCAGTTCTTC.